Sequencing of this T cell receptor beta chain was carried out in a study of blood T cell repertoires in COVID-19. Across the whole study: Sites across the United States, Italy and Spain contributed samples from acute and convalescent COVID-19. T cells, B-cell-depleted T cells, or PBMCs provided the cDNA or gDNA that served as material.

Germline lookup yields CDR1 SGHNT and CDR2 YYREEE (reference sequence). The CDR3 is made up of 13 amino acids. V lost 6 bases, J lost 8 bases, and 7 bases stayed unmatched. Per the original data handling: Reference gene primer amplification yielded estimated nucleated cell counts. The repertoire was sequenced with immunoSEQ multiplex PCR; TCRdb's copy has only in-frame clones and lacks some. V, J and clone size were drawn from that table, and D and trimming were deduced from the DNA. The sample lists roughly 160,000 clones, 65% to 90% seen once, with about 8.2% in the top ten. This TCR derives from a man in his 60s with acute or convalescent COVID-19. The source material was peripheral blood. The rearrangement uses TRBV5-4 and TRBJ1-2; 10 bases line up with TRBD1. The CDR3 spells CASTPDRGLGYTF. The CDR3 DNA follows: TGTGCCAGCACCCCAGACAGGGGGCTAGGCTACACCTTC.